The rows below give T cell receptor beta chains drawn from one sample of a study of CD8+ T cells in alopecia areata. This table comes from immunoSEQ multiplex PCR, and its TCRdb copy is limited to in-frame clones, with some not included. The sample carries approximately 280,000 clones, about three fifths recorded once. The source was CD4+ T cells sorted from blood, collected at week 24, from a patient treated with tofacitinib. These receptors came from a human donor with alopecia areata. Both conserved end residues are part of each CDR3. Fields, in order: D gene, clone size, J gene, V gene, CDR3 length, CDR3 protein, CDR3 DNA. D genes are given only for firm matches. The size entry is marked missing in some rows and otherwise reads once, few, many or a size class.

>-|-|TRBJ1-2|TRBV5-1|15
CASSLGPGPTYGYTF
TGCGCCAGCAGCTTGGGGCCAGGGCCCACGTATGGCTACACCTTC
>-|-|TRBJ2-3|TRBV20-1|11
CSASRTDTQYF
TGCAGTGCTAGCCGCACAGATACGCAGTATTTT
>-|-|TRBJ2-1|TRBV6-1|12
CASSSDSSEQFF
TGTGCCAGCAGCTCGGACTCCTCCGAGCAGTTCTTC
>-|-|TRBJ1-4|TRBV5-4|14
CASSLEASNEKLFF
TGTGCCAGCAGCTTGGAAGCCTCCAATGAAAAACTGTTTTTT
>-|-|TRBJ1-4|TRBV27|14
CASSLRQRNEKLFF
TGTGCCAGCAGTTTAAGACAGAGAAATGAAAAACTGTTTTTT
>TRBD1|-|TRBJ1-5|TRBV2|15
CASSLDRLGNQPQHF
TGTGCCAGCAGCCTGGACAGGCTTGGCAATCAGCCCCAGCATTTT
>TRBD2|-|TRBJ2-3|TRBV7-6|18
CASSSPPIAGALTDTQYF
TGTGCCAGCAGCTCACCACCGATAGCGGGGGCCCTCACAGATACGCAGTATTTT
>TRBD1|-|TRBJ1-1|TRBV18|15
CASSPSRTGNTEAFF
TGTGCCAGCTCACCATCCCGGACAGGGAACACTGAAGCTTTCTTT
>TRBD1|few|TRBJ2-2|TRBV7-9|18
CASSLGPGTGKNTGELFF
TGTGCCAGCAGCTTAGGTCCTGGGACAGGAAAGAACACCGGGGAGCTGTTTTTT
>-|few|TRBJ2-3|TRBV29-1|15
CSVEILATDTDTQYF
TGCAGCGTTGAGATCTTAGCGACGGACACAGATACGCAGTATTTT
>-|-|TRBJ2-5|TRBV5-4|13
CASSLIVAETQYF
TGTGCCAGCAGCTTGATCGTGGCGGAGACCCAGTACTTC
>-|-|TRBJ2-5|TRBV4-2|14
CASSQDRSQETQYF
TGTGCCAGCAGCCAAGACCGGAGCCAAGAGACCCAGTACTTC
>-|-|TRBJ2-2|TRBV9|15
CASSVKDANTGELFF
TGTGCCAGCAGCGTAAAGGACGCGAACACCGGGGAGCTGTTTTTT
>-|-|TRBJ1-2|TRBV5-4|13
CASSPDGVVGYTF
TGTGCCAGCAGCCCGGACGGGGTCGTCGGCTACACCTTC
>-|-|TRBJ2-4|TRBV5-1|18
CASSFTGTARRYKNIQYF
TGCGCCAGCAGCTTCACCGGGACTGCGCGTCGGTACAAAAACATTCAGTACTTC